The T cell receptor (beta chain) described here comes from a study of CD8 T cells in ankylosing spondylitis (dated by TCRdb to 2017 to 2019). At the level of the whole study: To find TCR variants linked to disease, the study profiled T cell receptor beta repertoires in ankylosing spondylitis patients and healthy donors. The full study cohort was made up of 25 to 30 ankylosing spondylitis patients and about a hundred healthy donors. Peripheral blood samples were taken, and synovial fluid was additionally collected from ankylosing spondylitis patients. Paper-wide results and their limitations: The disease-linked clones were reported as significantly enriched in matched synovial fluid samples from ankylosing spondylitis patients. A TCR beta motif of 8 or 9 highly homologous amino acid variants appeared characteristic of blood from ankylosing spondylitis patients. Some TCR beta motif variants had previously been reported in synovial fluid and blood of reactive arthritis patients, which suggested common disease-initiation mechanisms. In peripheral blood, the disease-linked clones were found at relatively low frequencies and had a CD8+ phenotype.

Reading the germline V gene gives CDR1 SQVTM and CDR2 ANQGSEA. There are 16 amino acids in the CDR3, from cysteine to phenylalanine inclusive. The retained sequence is limited to the CDR3, 48 bases, with the frame set at the first base. The instrument was an Illumina HiSeq 2500. TCR beta libraries were prepared by quantitative 5'-RACE with molecular barcodes. The authors' analysis ran thus. Disease-linked TCR variants were identified with a new computational method built on a probabilistic model of VDJ rearrangement. Clones were called with MiXCR by TCRdb after fastp trimmed the public reads at Q25, and only in-frame beta chains were retained. Rows with a matching CDR3 protein are joined into one entry that keeps the most common DNA and genes. TCRdb's processing, not the authors', yielded these V and J calls. The sample table records 450,000 or so distinct CDR3 sequences; around 26% of these occur just once. The biggest ten clones account for about 0.92% of the sample.

This clonotype was observed a handful of times. Its antigen specificity is not known. A read error may produce the germline difference seen at one junction end. The chain joins TRBV29-1 to TRBJ2-5; the D gene is possibly TRBD1, with 7 bases matching. The specimen sequenced was blood, either unsorted or a sorted T cell fraction (not recorded which). The clonotype comes from a male donor with ankylosing spondylitis. The nucleotide sequence reads as follows: TGCAGCGTTGAGGGGGACAGATCTACCGGGGGATTCCAAAGAGGCTTC. Its protein is CSVEGDRSTGGFQRGF. Reference TRBV29-1 and TRBJ2-5 proteins supply the regions before and after the CDR3; the full variable domain is: SAVISQKPSRDICQRGTSLTIQCQVDSQVTMMFWYRQQPGQSLTLIATANQGSEATYESGFVIDKFPISRPNLTFSTLTVSNMSPEDSSIYLCSVEGDRSTGGFQRGFGPGTRLLVL.